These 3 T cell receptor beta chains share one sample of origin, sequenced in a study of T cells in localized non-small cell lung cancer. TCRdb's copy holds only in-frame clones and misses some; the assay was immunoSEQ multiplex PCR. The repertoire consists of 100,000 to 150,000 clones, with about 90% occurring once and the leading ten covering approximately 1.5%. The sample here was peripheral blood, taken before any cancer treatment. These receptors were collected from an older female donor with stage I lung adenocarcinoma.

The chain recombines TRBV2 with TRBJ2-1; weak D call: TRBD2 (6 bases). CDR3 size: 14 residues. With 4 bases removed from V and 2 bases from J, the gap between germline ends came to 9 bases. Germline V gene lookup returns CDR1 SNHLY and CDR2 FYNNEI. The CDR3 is CASSVAGTYNEQFF. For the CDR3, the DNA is TGTGCCAGCAGTGTGGCGGGAACCTACAATGAGCAGTTCTTC.

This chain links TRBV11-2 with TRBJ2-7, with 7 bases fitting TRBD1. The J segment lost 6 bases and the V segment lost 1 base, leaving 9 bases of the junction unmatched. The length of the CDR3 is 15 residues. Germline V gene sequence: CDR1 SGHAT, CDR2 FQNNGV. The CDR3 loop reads CASSLGPADRAEQYF. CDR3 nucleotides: TGTGCCAGCAGCTTAGGGCCCGCCGACAGGGCCGAGCAGTACTTC.

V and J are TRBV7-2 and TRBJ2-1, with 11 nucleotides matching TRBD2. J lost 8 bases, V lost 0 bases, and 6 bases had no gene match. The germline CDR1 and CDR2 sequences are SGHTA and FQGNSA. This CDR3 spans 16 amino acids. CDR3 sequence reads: CASSLALAGGEDEQFF. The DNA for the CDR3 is TGTGCCAGCAGCTTAGCCCTAGCGGGAGGAGAGGATGAGCAGTTCTTC.